These 32 T cell receptor beta chains were sequenced from one sample in a study of blood T cell repertoires in COVID-19. The method was immunoSEQ multiplex PCR; TCRdb's version includes in-frame clones alone and lacks a portion of them. Found here are approximately 210,000 clones, roughly 82% of them singletons; the top ten hold around 12%. The sequenced sample was peripheral blood. These receptors were taken from a middle-aged woman with acute or convalescent COVID-19.

The CDR3 nucleotides read TGTGCCAGCACCCCCGGGGATTCCTACGAGCAGTACTTC. As protein: CASTPGDSYEQYF. The gene calls are TRBV12-3 or TRBV12-4 and TRBJ2-7, with D possibly TRBD2 on 5 matching bases. Trimming left V 7 bases short and J 1 base short, with 11 bases between. The CDR3 is made up of 13 amino acids.

The chain's CDR3 is CASSPNQGSSGNTIYF. The CDR3 DNA reads as TGTGCCAGCAGCCCGAACCAGGGTTCTTCTGGAAACACCATATATTTT. V and J are TRBV11-2 and TRBJ1-3; tentative D call: TRBD1 (5 bases). The CDR3 extends over 16 amino acids. Germline CDR1 is SGHAT and CDR2 is FQNNGV. V lost 5 bases and J lost 1, with 15 bases in between.

This clone was observed a single time. The V and J genes are TRBV6-4 and TRBJ1-2; 11 nucleotides match TRBD1. The V gene's germline CDR1 is MRHNA and CDR2 SNTAGT. The length of the CDR3 is 18 residues. Trimming cost V 9 bases and J 2 bases; bases outside gene matches: 17. The CDR3 here is CASKTPGQGGERNYGYTF. The CDR3 nucleotides are TGTGCCAGTAAGACACCGGGACAGGGGGGAGAAAGGAACTATGGCTACACCTTC.

V gene TRBV6-1 combines with J gene TRBJ1-6, with D perhaps TRBD1 (5 bases). The CDR3 consists of 15 residues. The germline CDR1 and CDR2 sequences are MNHNS and SASEGT. V lost 8 bases, J lost 9 bases, and 20 bases lay in between. In DNA form, the CDR3 reads TGTGCCAGCGGCGAATTTTGGCAGGGTGGTTCACCCCTCCACTTT. This codes for CASGEFWQGGSPLHF.

This chain uses TRBV12-5 with TRBJ2-2; 7 positions agree with TRBD2. J was trimmed by 1 base and V by 3 bases; bases with no gene match: 8. Germline-derived CDR1 and CDR2 are LGHNT and FRNRAP. The CDR3 is 17 amino acids. The CDR3 loop is CASGFLFSGGNTGELFF. The CDR3 coding sequence is TGTGCTAGTGGTTTTTTGTTTTCGGGGGGGAACACCGGGGAGCTGTTTTTT.

The chain couples TRBV3-1 (or the pseudogene TRBV3-2) to TRBJ1-1, with 8 bases lining up with TRBD1. This CDR3 comprises 14 residues. Germline V gives CDR1 LGHDT, CDR2 YNNKEL (reference sequence). The trim removed 3 bases at V and 6 bases at J, leaving 6 bases unmatched. CDR3 in DNA: TGTGCCAGCAGCCAGGTACAGGGGGGAGCTGAAGCTTTCTTT. Translated, it gives CASSQVQGGAEAFF.

The V call is TRBV27, the J call TRBJ2-2; 7 nucleotides line up with TRBD2. V lost 2 bases to trimming and J lost 7 bases; unmatched junction nucleotides: 7. This CDR3 has 15 amino acids. Per the germline V gene, CDR1 is MNHEY and CDR2 is SMNVEV (reference sequence). CDR3 DNA: TGTGCCAGCAGTTTACTTCGGGAGCGGGGCGGGGAGCTGTTTTTT. Translation gives CASSLLRERGGELFF.

This rearrangement joins TRBV30 to TRBJ2-2; 9 bases map to TRBD1. V shed 2 bases, J shed 1 base, and the junction held 2 bases outside the gene matches. CDR3 length: 15 amino acids. Germline loops: CDR1 GTSNPN, CDR2 SVGIG (reference sequence). As DNA, the CDR3 is TGTGCCTGGAGTTCGGGACAGGGGAACACCGGGGAGCTGTTTTTT. It is translated as CAWSSGQGNTGELFF.

The chain has TRBV5-6 and TRBJ1-2; D might be TRBD1 (6 bases). Trimming removed 4 bases from V and 6 bases from J, with 13 bases in between. This CDR3 spans 13 amino acids. The germline gives CDR1 SGHDT, CDR2 YYEEEE. The DNA for the CDR3 is TGTGCCAGCAGCCGCCAGGGGCCGCATGGCTACACCTTC. Translating gives CASSRQGPHGYTF.

The rearrangement joins TRBV11-3 to TRBJ2-7, with D possibly TRBD2 on 5 matching bases. This CDR3 contains 14 residues. Germline V gene data show CDR1 as SGHNT and CDR2 as YENEEA. Trimming took off 5 bases at V and 0 bases at J, with 11 bases between the two ends. The CDR3 DNA reads as TGTGCCAGCAGCCCGAGCCGGGGCTCCTACGAGCAGTACTTC. It specifies CASSPSRGSYEQYF. The whole variable domain, remainder taken from reference TRBV11-3 and TRBJ2-7, is EAGVVQSPRYKIIEKKQPVAFWCNPISGHNTLYWYLQNLGQGPELLIRYENEEAVDDSQLPKDRFSAERLKGVDSTLKIQPAELGDSAVYLCASSPSRGSYEQYFGPGTRLTVT.

The chain employs TRBV7-6 and TRBJ1-5; no clear D gene. The V end lost 5 bases, the J end lost 5 bases, and 10 bases lay between the germline ends. This CDR3 comprises 13 residues. In germline, CDR1 is SGHVS, CDR2 FNYEAQ. CDR3 in amino acids: CASSESPDQPQHF. The CDR3 bases are TGTGCCAGCAGCGAGAGCCCGGATCAGCCCCAGCATTTT.

The rearrangement links TRBV3-1 (or the pseudogene TRBV3-2) to TRBJ2-7; possible D gene TRBD2, 5 bases. The CDR3 is made up of 16 amino acids. The V gene lost 7 bases and the J gene lost 6 bases, with 25 bases spanning the gap. Germline V lookup: CDR1 LGHDT, CDR2 YNNKEL (reference sequence). The CDR3 sequence: CASKNVISEDAAEQYF. The CDR3, as DNA: TGTGCCAGCAAAAACGTTATATCGGAGGACGCCGCCGAGCAGTACTTC.

The chain combines TRBV3-1 (or the pseudogene TRBV3-2) with TRBJ2-7; 7 nucleotides line up with TRBD2. V was clipped by 8 bases and J by 3 bases; unmatched bases: 7. Germline V CDR1 and CDR2: LGHDT, YNNKEL (reference sequence). The CDR3 spans 13 residues. CDR3 loop: CASGDYLNYEQYF. Written as DNA, the CDR3 is TGTGCCAGCGGGGACTACCTAAACTACGAGCAGTACTTC.

The rearrangement joins TRBV7-6 to TRBJ2-3; the match to TRBD2 covers 7 bases. V shed 1 base and J 2 bases; nucleotides not matched to a gene: 6. The CDR3 is made up of 16 amino acids. Germline CDR1 is SGHVS and CDR2 is FNYEAQ. This chain's CDR3 is CASSLGWGGDTDTQYF. The CDR3 coding sequence is TGTGCCAGCAGCTTAGGGTGGGGAGGGGACACAGATACGCAGTATTTT.

The genes are TRBV19 and TRBJ1-2; no definite D call. CDR1 is LNHDA, CDR2 SQIVND, per germline (reference sequence). The CDR3 loop spans 16 amino acids. Trimming shortened V by 1 base and J by 4 bases, and 16 bases separated the two germline ends. The CDR3 DNA follows: TGTGCCAGTAGTATAGGCCGCCGGGAAAGAGGCTATGGCTACACCTTC. The encoded protein is CASSIGRRERGYGYTF.

V and J are TRBV11-3 and TRBJ2-1; D perhaps matches TRBD1 (5 bases). The CDR3 is made up of 17 amino acids. CDR1 is SGHNT, CDR2 YENEEA, per germline. V lost 1 base and J 5 bases, leaving 18 bases between the germline ends. CDR3 nucleotide sequence: TGTGCCAGCAGCTTAGGAGCTTTTGGACAACCACACAATGAGCAGTTCTTC. Its translation: CASSLGAFGQPHNEQFF. The variable domain in full, completed from reference TRBV11-3 and TRBJ2-1, reads EAGVVQSPRYKIIEKKQPVAFWCNPISGHNTLYWYLQNLGQGPELLIRYENEEAVDDSQLPKDRFSAERLKGVDSTLKIQPAELGDSAVYLCASSLGAFGQPHNEQFFGPGTRLTVL.

The chain joins TRBV18 to TRBJ2-7, with TRBD1 matching over 7 bases. With V trimmed by 6 bases and J by 0 bases, 8 bases remained unmatched. The CDR3 extends over 15 amino acids. The germline V gene has CDR1 KGHSH and CDR2 LQKENI. Written as DNA, the CDR3 is TGTGCCAGCTCCGCACTAGGGGACAGCTCCTACGAGCAGTACTTC. Amino acid sequence: CASSALGDSSYEQYF.

The chain couples TRBV28 to TRBJ2-4; 11 nucleotides line up with TRBD1. Trimming cost V 8 bases and J 0 bases; bases outside gene matches: 12. The CDR3 totals 18 residues. CDR1 is MDHEN and CDR2 is SYDVKM in the germline V gene. DNA of the CDR3: TGTGCCAGCCCTCCGGGACAGGGGGACCCTATAGCCAAAAACATTCAGTACTTC. It codes for CASPPGQGDPIAKNIQYF.

V is TRBV4-1 and J is TRBJ1-1; TRBD1 agrees at 9 bases. The J segment lost 10 bases and the V segment lost 5 bases, leaving 8 bases of the junction unmatched. The CDR3 extends over 13 amino acids. The germline V gene has CDR1 MGHRA and CDR2 YSYEKL. The CDR3 reads CASSFEQGAGAFF. The CDR3 coding sequence is TGCGCCAGCAGCTTTGAACAGGGGGCAGGAGCTTTCTTT.

The chain links TRBV10-3 to TRBJ1-3, with D uncertain. V lost 2 bases and J lost 1, with 9 bases in between. This CDR3 comprises 15 residues. Germline V gives CDR1 ENHRY, CDR2 SYGVKD. The CDR3 DNA follows: TGTGCCATCAGTGAGAGTGGGGAGTCTGGAAACACCATATATTTT. Its translation: CAISESGESGNTIYF.

This clone appeared a single time. V is TRBV7-2 and J is TRBJ2-1; TRBD2 agrees at 8 bases. The CDR3 extends over 14 amino acids. Germline V gene lookup returns CDR1 SGHTA and CDR2 FQGNSA. V was clipped by 2 bases and J by 9 bases; unmatched bases: 6. CDR3 DNA: TGTGCCAGCAGCTTATCGTGGCGGGAGGCTGAGCAGTTCTTC. Translation gives CASSLSWREAEQFF.

V usage is TRBV7-6 and J usage is TRBJ2-6; a possible D gene is TRBD1 (5 bases). CDR1 is SGHVS and CDR2 is FNYEAQ in the germline V gene. The CDR3 loop spans 19 amino acids. V dropped 0 bases and J dropped 0 bases, with 15 bases sitting between them. This CDR3 is CASSLATVTFTSGANVLTF. CDR3 sequence (DNA): TGTGCCAGCAGCTTAGCGACAGTTACGTTTACCTCTGGGGCCAACGTCCTGACTTTC.

This clone was observed a single time. The rearrangement links TRBV27 to TRBJ1-4, with 7 bases aligning to TRBD1. Germline CDR1 MNHEY, CDR2 SMNVEV (reference sequence). This CDR3 is built from 14 residues. With V trimmed by 3 bases and J by 7 bases, 5 bases remained unmatched. DNA of the CDR3: TGTGCCAGCAGTTTTCGAGGGGGCATTGAAAAACTGTTTTTT. Encoded protein: CASSFRGGIEKLFF.

The chain combines TRBV30 with TRBJ1-1; the D gene is possibly TRBD1 (6 bases). CDR1 and CDR2 (germline): GTSNPN, SVGIG (reference sequence). The CDR3 extends over 12 amino acids. Trimming took off 3 bases at V and 3 bases at J, with 8 bases between the two ends. The CDR3 nucleotides are TGTGCCTGGAGCACAGGGTACACTGAAGCTTTCTTT. Protein: CAWSTGYTEAFF.

V is TRBV7-8 and J is TRBJ2-1; the D gene is possibly TRBD2 (6 bases). Germline loops: CDR1 SGHVS, CDR2 FQNEAQ. This CDR3 region has 15 residues. The germline V and J ends were trimmed by 6 bases and 3 bases, with 15 bases remaining between them. Written as DNA, the CDR3 is TGTGCCAGCAGGGTTCGGCCTAGCGACTACAATGAGCAGTTCTTC. Amino acids: CASRVRPSDYNEQFF.

The V gene is TRBV5-1, the J gene TRBJ2-1, with D possibly being TRBD2 (7 bases). The CDR3 runs 17 residues. Germline CDR1 and CDR2: SGHRS and YFSETQ. Trimming cost V 4 bases and J 2 bases, with 19 bases left between them. CDR3 coding DNA: TGCGCCAGCAGCGAGCTAAACTCGGGGGGCCCCTACAATGAGCAGTTCTTC. Translating it yields CASSELNSGGPYNEQFF.

This clone has a single count. The chain links TRBV11-1 to TRBJ2-2; weak D call: TRBD2 (6 bases). This CDR3 comprises 13 residues. V was trimmed by 4 bases and J by 3 bases, leaving 6 bases between them. The V gene's germline CDR1 is SGHAT and CDR2 FQDESV (reference sequence). The CDR3 region is CASSWEDTGELFF. In DNA form, the CDR3 reads TGTGCCAGCAGCTGGGAGGACACCGGGGAGCTGTTTTTT.

The V call is TRBV6-2 or TRBV6-3, the J call TRBJ2-1; 7 bases fit TRBD1. Unmatched junction bases numbered 10, after V lost 5 bases and J lost 15 bases. Germline lookup yields CDR1 MNHEY and CDR2 SVGEGT. The CDR3 sequence is 12 residues long. The DNA for the CDR3 is TGTGCCAGCAGTCACCCAACAGGGGTTGCGTTCTTC. Protein product: CASSHPTGVAFF.

The J gene is TRBJ1-1, the V gene TRBV25-1; 7 nucleotides line up with TRBD1. Germline values: CDR1 MGHDK, CDR2 SYGVNS. This CDR3 is 15 amino acids long. V dropped 2 bases and J dropped 5; count of bases not matched to a gene: 8. The DNA for the CDR3 is TGTGCCAGCAGTGAACAAAAGGGGGCTTCTACTGAAGCTTTCTTT. Amino acid sequence: CASSEQKGASTEAFF.

The genes are TRBV24-1 and TRBJ2-7; TRBD1 matches 8 bases. The V gene end was trimmed by 4 bases and the J gene end by 2 bases; junction bases not matched to a gene: 12. Germline CDR1 reads KGHDR; CDR2 reads SFDVKD. The CDR3 is 17 residues long. The CDR3 loop reads CATSDPTGTGHPYEQYF. As DNA, the CDR3 is TGTGCCACCAGTGACCCTACCGGGACAGGCCACCCCTACGAGCAGTACTTC.

CDR3 sequence: CASSLISGGAREQFF. The CDR3 DNA reads TGTGCCAGCAGCTTGATTAGCGGGGGGGCGCGAGAGCAGTTCTTC. The gene calls are TRBV7-2 and TRBJ2-1, with 11 nucleotides matching TRBD2. CDR1 and CDR2 (germline): SGHTA, FQGNSA. V dropped 3 bases and J dropped 10; count of bases not matched to a gene: 8. This CDR3 is built from 15 residues.

The chain carries TRBV7-2 and TRBJ2-7, with 9 bases matching TRBD2. The J segment lost 4 bases and the V segment lost 5 bases, leaving 9 bases of the junction unmatched. Germline V gives CDR1 SGHTA, CDR2 FQGNSA. This CDR3 is 15 amino acids long. The CDR3 coding sequence is TGTGCCAGCAGCCGCCTCCCTAGCGGGGTATACGAGCAGTACTTC. Translation gives CASSRLPSGVYEQYF.